Following are 23 T cell receptor beta chains from one sample sequenced in a study of T cells in Graves' hyperthyroidism and ophthalmopathy. Amplification of TCR beta CDR3 regions was performed using RNA transcripts as template. First-round RT-PCR of the TCR CDR3 relied on the HTBI primer set. TCRdb reprocessed the multiplex PCR reads with MiXCR, giving one entry per CDR3 protein. The sample yields about 840,000 distinct CDR3 sequences, around 39% seen once. The sequenced material came from blood. These receptors all come from a man between 18 and 35 years old with Graves' hyperthyroidism.

In this sample, this clonotype turned up a few times. The chain employs TRBV6-5 and TRBJ1-5, with unresolved D. Germline V CDR1 and CDR2: MNHEY, SVGAGI. The CDR3 consists of 13 residues. Trimming left V 5 bases short and J 4 bases short, with 9 bases between. The CDR3 is CASSHFSNQPQHF. The CDR3 bases are TGTGCCAGCAGTCACTTCAGTAATCAGCCCCAGCATTTT.

For this clonotype: A much larger clone differs by one base, so this may be a read error. This chain joins TRBV29-1 and TRBJ2-2, with D hard to call. This CDR3 is 14 amino acids long. From germline, CDR1 is SQVTM and CDR2 ANQGSEA. The CDR3 protein is CGVGPSGNTGELFF. The CDR3 nucleotides read TGCGGCGTGGGCCCGTCAGGGAACACCGGGGAGCTGTTTTTT.

This CDR3 is CASTRQGSNYEQYF. The CDR3 nucleotides are TGTGCCAGCACCCGACAGGGTAGTAACTACGAGCAGTACTTC. V gene TRBV7-9 combines with J gene TRBJ2-7, with TRBD1 matching over 7 bases. Germline CDR1 is SEHNR and CDR2 is FQNEAQ (reference sequence). With V trimmed by 7 bases and J by 3 bases, 9 bases remained unmatched. This CDR3 contains 14 residues.

This sequence joins TRBV29-1 and TRBJ2-2, with TRBD1 as a possible D gene (6 bases). This CDR3 is built from 14 residues. Per the germline V gene, CDR1 is SQVTM and CDR2 is ANQGSEA. Trimming removed 5 bases at V and 1 base at J, with 11 bases between. This chain's CDR3 is CSVPGTLNTGELFF. The CDR3, as DNA: TGCAGCGTTCCCGGGACACTGAACACCGGGGAGCTGTTTTTT.

The chain joins TRBV7-9 to TRBJ1-1, with TRBD1 as a possible D gene (5 bases). V was shortened by 6 bases and J by 0 bases, with 20 bases between the two germline ends. CDR1 and CDR2 (germline): SEHNR, FQNEAQ (reference sequence). The CDR3 is made up of 17 amino acids. The CDR3 spells CASSGGPREPMNTEAFF. The CDR3 nucleotides read TGTGCCAGCAGTGGGGGACCCAGGGAGCCCATGAACACTGAAGCTTTCTTT.

The CDR3 sequence is CSARDFLAEETQYF. CDR3 DNA: TGCAGTGCTAGAGATTTTCTAGCGGAAGAGACCCAGTACTTC. The V and J genes are TRBV20-1 and TRBJ2-5, with TRBD2 identical over 7 bases. The CDR3 is made up of 14 amino acids. After removal of 0 bases from V and 3 bases from J, the junction contained 4 bases not matched to a gene. Germline V gene lookup returns CDR1 DFQATT and CDR2 SNEGSKA (reference sequence).

This clonotype was detected many times. At one boundary the junction diverges from the germline segment, which might be a read error. The chain employs TRBV2 and TRBJ1-1; no definite D call. Germline V CDR1 and CDR2: SNHLY, FYNNEI. The CDR3 spans 12 residues. The CDR3 loop is CASSESSPRALF. In DNA, the CDR3 is TGTGCCAGCAGTGAAAGTAGCCCCCGGGCCCTCTTT. The complete variable domain, with remaining parts taken from reference TRBV2 and TRBJ1-1, reads EPEVTQTPSHQVTQMGQEVILRCVPISNHLYFYWYRQILGQKVEFLVSFYNNEISEKSEIFDDQFSVERPDGSNFTLKIRSTKLEDSAMYFCASSESSPRALFGQGTRLTVV.

This clonotype appeared many times. This chain links TRBV2 with TRBJ2-7, with 9 bases identical to TRBD1. This CDR3 contains 14 residues. Trimming took 4 bases from V and 2 from J; bases not matched to a gene: 3. Per germline, CDR1 SNHLY and CDR2 FYNNEI. The CDR3 nucleotides are TGTGCCAGCAGTGGGGGACAGGGCCCCTACGAGCAGTACTTC. This encodes CASSGGQGPYEQYF.

This chain links TRBV9 with TRBJ1-4; a possible D gene is TRBD1 (5 bases). Trimming shortened V by 0 bases and J by 5 bases, and 8 bases separated the two germline ends. The CDR3 loop spans 14 amino acids. From germline, CDR1 is SGDLS and CDR2 YYNGEE. In nucleotides, the CDR3 is TGTGCCAGCAGCGTAGGCAGGGTCAATGAAAAACTGTTTTTT. Residues: CASSVGRVNEKLFF.

The V gene is TRBV29-1, the J gene TRBJ2-7; 9 bases map to TRBD2. V shed 2 bases and J 6 bases; nucleotides not matched to a gene: 5. The CDR3 is made up of 13 amino acids. CDR1 SQVTM and CDR2 ANQGSEA come from the germline V gene. The CDR3 is CSVELAGHSEQYF. Written as DNA, the CDR3 is TGCAGCGTTGAACTAGCGGGACACTCCGAGCAGTACTTC.

Ten or more counts support this clonotype. This chain joins TRBV9 and TRBJ2-7, with 8 bases lining up with TRBD1. The trim removed 2 bases at V and 5 bases at J, leaving 3 bases unmatched. CDR3 length: 13 amino acids. Germline assignment: CDR1 SGDLS and CDR2 YYNGEE. The CDR3 protein is CASSVDRDNEQYF. DNA of the CDR3: TGTGCCAGCAGCGTGGACAGGGACAACGAGCAGTACTTC.

This clonotype was counted many times. The chain is built from TRBV24-1 and TRBJ1-1, with TRBD1 matching over 8 bases. Germline values: CDR1 KGHDR, CDR2 SFDVKD. V was clipped by 3 bases and J by 3 bases; unmatched bases: 8. The CDR3 contains 16 residues. The CDR3 protein is CATSDRSGGQDTEAFF. The DNA of the CDR3 is TGTGCCACCAGTGATCGCTCAGGGGGCCAGGACACTGAAGCTTTCTTT.

The table lists this clonotype with a few counts. The chain employs TRBV29-1 and TRBJ1-2; D unresolved. CDR1 is SQVTM and CDR2 is ANQGSEA in the germline V gene. V lost 8 bases, J lost 4 bases, and 17 bases lay in between. The CDR3 has 13 amino acids. CDR3: CSFHGEWGYGYTF. Written as DNA, the CDR3 is TGCAGCTTCCATGGGGAATGGGGCTATGGCTACACCTTC.

The rearrangement uses TRBV11-2 and TRBJ2-5; 8 bases map to TRBD2. The CDR3 consists of 16 residues. The J segment lost 4 bases and the V segment lost 5 bases, leaving 12 bases of the junction unmatched. From germline, CDR1 is SGHAT and CDR2 FQNNGV. CDR3 region: CASSVTAGEGAETQYF. In nucleotides, the CDR3 is TGTGCCAGCAGCGTTACAGCGGGAGAGGGAGCAGAGACCCAGTACTTC.

The genes are TRBV5-6 and TRBJ2-7, with 10 positions matching TRBD2. The germline gives CDR1 SGHDT, CDR2 YYEEEE. This CDR3 region has 13 residues. V lost 7 bases to trimming and J lost 7 bases; unmatched junction nucleotides: 8. The CDR3 sequence is CASSAGGPQEQYF. The CDR3 DNA reads TGTGCCAGCTCAGCGGGAGGGCCTCAAGAGCAGTACTTC.

This clonotype was recorded a few times. The V gene is TRBV19, the J gene TRBJ1-3; D ambiguous. V was clipped by 4 bases and J by 0 bases, with 10 bases between them. The CDR3 is made up of 15 amino acids. Germline V lookup: CDR1 LNHDA, CDR2 SQIVND (reference sequence). Here the CDR3 reads CASSSLGHSGNTIYF. The CDR3 DNA reads TGTGCCAGTAGTAGCCTCGGGCACTCTGGAAACACCATATATTTT.

This clonotype has a count of ten or more. CDR3: CASSHDGADEQYF. The CDR3 coding sequence is TGTGCCAGCAGCCACGACGGTGCGGACGAGCAGTACTTC. V gene TRBV7-9 combines with J gene TRBJ2-7; the D is unclear. Germline CDR1 and CDR2: SEHNR and FQNEAQ (reference sequence). The CDR3 is made up of 13 amino acids. The ends were cut back, 5 bases at V and 5 bases at J, with 13 bases in the middle.

This clonotype was seen ten or more times. This rearrangement joins TRBV24-1 to TRBJ1-5, with D possibly matching TRBD1 (5 bases). The CDR3 is 14 residues long. V was cut by 4 bases and J by 4 bases, with 10 bases left in between. CDR1 and CDR2 (germline): KGHDR, SFDVKD. The CDR3 DNA sequence: TGTGCCACCAGTGACCCCGGGACGAATCAGCCCCAGCATTTT. It encodes CATSDPGTNQPQHF.

This clonotype occurred many times. The chain uses TRBV19 and TRBJ1-5; D is perhaps TRBD1 (5 bases). Germline CDR1 and CDR2: LNHDA and SQIVND (reference sequence). Trimming took 7 bases from V and 5 from J, leaving 12 bases between them. The CDR3 loop spans 13 amino acids. The CDR3: CASIGQGDQPQHF. The CDR3 DNA reads TGTGCCAGTATTGGGCAGGGAGATCAGCCCCAGCATTTT.

This clonotype was seen more than once but under ten times. The chain employs TRBV4-3 and TRBJ1-1, with a weak D call TRBD1 (5 bases). V was cut by 1 base and J by 6 bases, with 15 bases left in between. CDR1 is LGHNA, CDR2 YSLEER, per germline. There are 15 residues in the CDR3. CDR3 amino acids: CASSQVLGRGAEAFF. In DNA form, the CDR3 reads TGCGCCAGCAGCCAAGTTTTAGGGCGAGGGGCTGAAGCTTTCTTT.

This clonotype was seen many times. The chain is built from TRBV24-1 and TRBJ1-1; D is possibly TRBD1 (6 bases). Trimming took 3 bases from V and 1 from J, leaving 23 bases between them. The germline V gene encodes CDR1 KGHDR and CDR2 SFDVKD. The CDR3 covers 19 residues. The CDR3 spells CATSDPQGGTPESNTEAFF. The DNA of the CDR3 is TGTGCCACCAGTGATCCCCAGGGAGGGACACCAGAATCGAACACTGAAGCTTTCTTT.

This clonotype was seen only once. The rearrangement joins TRBV20-1 to TRBJ1-2, with TRBD1 matching 10 bases. Germline assignment: CDR1 DFQATT and CDR2 SNEGSKA (reference sequence). This CDR3 contains 13 residues. V dropped 5 bases and J dropped 3; count of bases not matched to a gene: 3. CDR3 in DNA: TGCAGTGCTTGGGACAGGGGTTACTATGGCTACACCTTC. Protein: CSAWDRGYYGYTF.

This clonotype was seen many times. The chain has TRBV7-9 and TRBJ1-2; 10 nucleotides agree with TRBD1. V was clipped by 1 base and J by 8 bases; unmatched bases: 4. There are 14 residues in the CDR3. Germline V lookup: CDR1 SEHNR, CDR2 FQNEAQ (reference sequence). The CDR3 sequence: CASSLGDRGRGYTF. CDR3 DNA sequence: TGTGCCAGCAGCTTAGGGGACAGGGGACGCGGCTACACCTTC.